These 7 T cell receptor beta chains came from one sample sequenced in a study of graft-versus-host responses after intestinal transplantation. These receptors' targets are unknown. Method: immunoSEQ multiplex PCR; TCRdb's copy keeps in-frame clones and lacks some. Of around 100,000 clones in the sample, about 90% are singletons; the top ten hold about 1%. The sequenced sample was unstimulated CD4+ T cells sorted from spleen or lymph node cells, obtained before intestinal transplant. These receptors were collected from a human donor who received an intestinal transplant.

The rearrangement uses TRBV5-1 and TRBJ1-1, with a possible D match to TRBD1 (6 bases). The CDR3 extends over 14 amino acids. V was trimmed by 1 base and J by 2 bases, leaving 9 bases between them. Per germline, CDR1 SGHRS and CDR2 YFSETQ. In DNA form, the CDR3 reads TGCGCCAGCAGCTTGACAGGGAGCAACACTGAAGCTTTCTTT. Amino acids: CASSLTGSNTEAFF.

The V call is TRBV10-2, the J call TRBJ2-3; TRBD1 might be the D (7 bases). The CDR3 spans 15 residues. Deletions cut 3 bases from V and 6 bases from J, with 16 bases between. The V gene's germline CDR1 is WSHSY and CDR2 SAAADI. The chain's CDR3 is CASSDGSGGFDTQYF. As DNA, the CDR3 is TGCGCCAGCAGTGATGGGTCAGGGGGGTTCGATACGCAGTATTTT.

This chain uses TRBV9 with TRBJ2-3; D not certain. This CDR3 is 14 amino acids long. V shed 4 bases and J shed 2 bases, with 11 bases lying between them. Germline lookup yields CDR1 SGDLS and CDR2 YYNGEE. CDR3 sequence (DNA): TGTGCCAGCAGCCCGATCAGCATCACAGATACGCAGTATTTT. Protein sequence: CASSPISITDTQYF.

The chain links TRBV5-6 to TRBJ2-5; no definite D call. CDR1 is SGHDT, CDR2 YYEEEE, per germline. The germline V and J ends were trimmed by 4 bases and 5 bases, with 18 bases remaining between them. CDR3 length equals 15 residues. The CDR3: CASSKTRSVGETQYF. For the CDR3, the DNA is TGTGCCAGCAGCAAGACAAGGTCGGTTGGGGAGACCCAGTACTTC.

The chain has TRBV7-9 and TRBJ2-7; D unclear. V dropped 4 bases and J dropped 3 bases, with 16 bases sitting between them. Looked up from germline, CDR1 is SEHNR and CDR2 is FQNEAQ (reference sequence). The CDR3 totals 15 residues. CDR3 residues: CASSSAVYPYYEQYF. The DNA of the CDR3 is TGTGCCAGCAGCTCAGCAGTCTACCCTTACTACGAGCAGTACTTC.

The chain combines TRBV5-4 with TRBJ2-3; 12 bases map to TRBD2. Per the germline V gene, CDR1 is SGHNT and CDR2 is YYREEE (reference sequence). The V gene end was trimmed by 0 bases and the J gene end by 5 bases; junction bases not matched to a gene: 10. The CDR3 is 18 residues long. CDR3 DNA sequence: TGTGCCAGCAGCTTGGATGGCCTAGCGGGAGGGCCGGGAGATACGCAGTATTTT. The encoded protein is CASSLDGLAGGPGDTQYF.

The rearrangement uses TRBV6-1 and TRBJ2-7; 7 bases are shared with TRBD1. The trim removed 7 bases at V and 0 bases at J, leaving 6 bases unmatched. The CDR3 consists of 14 residues. Germline lookup yields CDR1 MNHNS and CDR2 SASEGT. The CDR3 coding sequence is TGTGCCAGCATGTGGGACAGAAGCTCCTACGAGCAGTACTTC. This encodes CASMWDRSSYEQYF.